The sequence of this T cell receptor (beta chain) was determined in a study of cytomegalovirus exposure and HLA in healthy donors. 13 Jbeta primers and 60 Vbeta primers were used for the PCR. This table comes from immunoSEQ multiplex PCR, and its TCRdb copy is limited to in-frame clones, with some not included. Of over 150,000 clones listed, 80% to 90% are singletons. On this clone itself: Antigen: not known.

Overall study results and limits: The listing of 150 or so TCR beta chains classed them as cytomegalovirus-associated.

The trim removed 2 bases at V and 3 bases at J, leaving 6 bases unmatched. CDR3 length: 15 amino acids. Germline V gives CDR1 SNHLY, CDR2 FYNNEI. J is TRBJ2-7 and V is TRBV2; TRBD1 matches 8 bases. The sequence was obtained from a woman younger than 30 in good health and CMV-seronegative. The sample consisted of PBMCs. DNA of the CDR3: TGTGCCAGCAGTGAAAGACAGGGGCGAGTCTACGAGCAGTACTTC. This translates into CASSERQGRVYEQYF.